A single sample gave rise to the 27 T cell receptor beta chains below, sequenced in a study of T cell responses to AZD1222 COVID-19 vaccine. The assay was immunoSEQ multiplex PCR, and TCRdb's table has in-frame clones only and misses some. Found here are 84,000 or so clones, under 95% of them singletons; the top ten hold 2.5% to 3.5%. Here the sequenced sample was peripheral blood, taken on day 0 of AZD1222 vaccination. The receptors derive from an adult in good health.

This clone was observed a handful of times. The chain uses TRBV5-5 and TRBJ2-7; 14 bases are shared with TRBD2. This CDR3 is 18 amino acids long. The junction had 14 bases not matched to a gene; V was cut back by 5 bases and J by 4 bases. Germline V lookup: CDR1 SGHKS, CDR2 YYEKEE (reference sequence). CDR3 residues: CASRTGTSGSLGTYEQYF. The DNA for the CDR3 is TGTGCCAGCAGAACCGGGACTAGCGGGAGTCTGGGGACTTACGAGCAGTACTTC.

The chain employs TRBV19 and TRBJ1-5, with unresolved D. CDR3 length: 12 amino acids. V was cut by 6 bases and J by 5 bases, with 8 bases left in between. In germline, CDR1 is LNHDA, CDR2 SQIVND (reference sequence). The CDR3 DNA follows: TGTGCCAGTAGCCCAAAGGATCAGCCCCAGCATTTT. It is translated as CASSPKDQPQHF.

The rearrangement uses TRBV9 and TRBJ1-1, with D perhaps TRBD1 (6 bases). CDR1 is SGDLS, CDR2 YYNGEE, per germline. The CDR3 sequence is 14 residues long. The germline V and J ends were trimmed by 0 bases and 1 base, with 7 bases remaining between them. In DNA, the CDR3 is TGTGCCAGCAGCGTAGGACAGGAGAACACTGAAGCTTTCTTT. This gives the protein CASSVGQENTEAFF.

This clone was seen once. This chain uses TRBV27 with TRBJ1-2; 8 positions agree with TRBD1. Germline-derived CDR1 and CDR2 are MNHEY and SMNVEV (reference sequence). V lost 9 bases, J lost 5 bases, and 2 bases stayed unmatched. The CDR3 loop spans 11 amino acids. The CDR3 DNA follows: TGTGCCAGTACAGGGGGATATGGCTACACCTTC. It codes for CASTGGYGYTF.

The chain combines TRBV5-1 with TRBJ1-5, with D tentatively TRBD1 (6 bases). The CDR3 totals 15 residues. Trimming left V 4 bases short and J 6 bases short, with 17 bases between. The V gene's germline CDR1 is SGHRS and CDR2 YFSETQ. The CDR3 DNA is TGCGCCAGCAGCCCCGTCCCCGGGGGCGGTCAGCCCCAGCATTTT. Amino acids: CASSPVPGGGQPQHF. Full variable domain (remainder filled in from reference TRBV5-1 and TRBJ1-5): KAGVTQTPRYLIKTRGQQVTLSCSPISGHRSVSWYQQTPGQGLQFLFEYFSETQRNKGNFPGRFSGRQFSNSRSEMNVSTLELGDSALYLCASSPVPGGGQPQHFGDGTRLSIL.

This chain joins TRBV27 and TRBJ1-2, with 7 bases lining up with TRBD1. Trimming took 6 bases from V and 8 from J; bases not matched to a gene: 18. The CDR3 length is 16 residues. Germline-derived CDR1 and CDR2 are MNHEY and SMNVEV (reference sequence). The CDR3 loop reads CASSAAQGSGDWGYTF. The CDR3 region has the DNA TGTGCCAGCAGCGCAGCACAGGGGTCGGGGGATTGGGGCTACACCTTC.

The genes are TRBV7-9 and TRBJ1-1; D may be TRBD1 (5 bases). Germline V gene sequence: CDR1 SEHNR, CDR2 FQNEAQ (reference sequence). Trimming shortened V by 3 bases and J by 3 bases, and 11 bases separated the two germline ends. The CDR3 contains 14 residues. CDR3 loop: CASSLGEWDTEAFF. The CDR3 region has the DNA TGTGCCAGCAGCTTGGGGGAGTGGGACACTGAAGCTTTCTTT. The variable domain in full, completed from reference TRBV7-9 and TRBJ1-1, reads DTGVSQNPRHKITKRGQNVTFRCDPISEHNRLYWYRQTLGQGPEFLTYFQNEAQLEKSRLLSDRFSAERPKGSFSTLEIQRTEQGDSAMYLCASSLGEWDTEAFFGQGTRLTVV.

The V and J genes are TRBV6-5 and TRBJ1-3, with TRBD1 as a possible D gene (6 bases). The CDR3 contains 15 residues. V gave up 0 bases and J gave up 3 bases, with 9 bases separating them. The V gene's germline CDR1 is MNHEY and CDR2 SVGAGI. CDR3 in DNA: TGTGCCAGCAGTTACTCAGGACAGCTTGGAAACACCATATATTTT. Its translation: CASSYSGQLGNTIYF.

V is TRBV7-9 and J is TRBJ2-1; D unresolved. The germline V gene encodes CDR1 SEHNR and CDR2 FQNEAQ (reference sequence). Trimming left V 0 bases short and J 0 bases short, with 6 bases between. This CDR3 region has 15 residues. The chain's CDR3 is CASSLAVSSYNEQFF. The CDR3 region has the DNA TGTGCCAGCAGCTTAGCGGTCTCCTCCTACAATGAGCAGTTCTTC.

This sequence joins TRBV9 and TRBJ1-1; D is unresolved. With 4 bases removed from V and 0 bases from J, the gap between germline ends came to 13 bases. The CDR3 has 15 amino acids. The germline V gene has CDR1 SGDLS and CDR2 YYNGEE. In DNA, the CDR3 is TGTGCCAGCAGCCTTAGCGGGGAGTTGAACACTGAAGCTTTCTTT. It specifies CASSLSGELNTEAFF.

The sample holds one count of this clone. The J gene is TRBJ2-2, the V gene TRBV6-5; 7 bases fit TRBD2. Germline CDR1 MNHEY, CDR2 SVGAGI. Unmatched junction bases numbered 6, after V lost 5 bases and J lost 3 bases. CDR3 length equals 15 residues. CDR3 DNA: TGTGCCAGCAGTCGGGGACTATTGTACACCGGGGAGCTGTTTTTT. It is translated as CASSRGLLYTGELFF.

V usage is TRBV14 and J usage is TRBJ2-3, with 7 nucleotides matching TRBD1. The CDR3 sequence is 16 residues long. Germline V gives CDR1 SGHDN, CDR2 FVKESK. Germline trimming cut 2 bases from V and 0 bases from J; bases unmatched to any gene: 5. In DNA, the CDR3 is TGTGCCAGCAGCCAAAGACAGGGATTGAGCACAGATACGCAGTATTTT. Protein: CASSQRQGLSTDTQYF.

The V call is TRBV30, the J call TRBJ2-1; the D gene is possibly TRBD2 (7 bases). The germline V gene has CDR1 GTSNPN and CDR2 SVGIG (reference sequence). The CDR3 length is 14 residues. V was trimmed by 0 bases and J by 7 bases, leaving 13 bases between them. Here the CDR3 reads CAWSVDEGGNEQFF. In DNA form, the CDR3 reads TGTGCCTGGAGTGTAGATGAGGGGGGGAATGAGCAGTTCTTC.

The chain recombines TRBV19 with TRBJ1-4; TRBD1 aligns across 8 bases. This CDR3 spans 15 amino acids. The V gene's germline CDR1 is LNHDA and CDR2 SQIVND (reference sequence). V trimming: 9 bases; J trimming: 3 bases; junction bases outside the gene matches: 9. As DNA, the CDR3 is TGTGCCAGCGGATCAGGGGGCGTAGCTAATGAAAAACTGTTTTTT. Translation gives CASGSGGVANEKLFF.

Only one count was recorded for this clone. V and J are TRBV7-9 and TRBJ1-1; D perhaps matches TRBD1 (5 bases). This CDR3 comprises 13 residues. Trimming left V 6 bases short and J 8 bases short, with 16 bases between. Germline CDR1 and CDR2: SEHNR and FQNEAQ (reference sequence). CDR3 sequence reads: CASSFLRRGEAFF. The CDR3 bases are TGTGCCAGCAGTTTCCTCCGGCGGGGGGAAGCTTTCTTT.

The CDR3 reads CASQTVRAHLGNTEAFF. DNA for the CDR3: TGTGCCAGCCAAACTGTCCGGGCTCATTTGGGAAACACTGAAGCTTTCTTT. V gene TRBV21-1 combines with J gene TRBJ1-1. TRBV21-1 is flagged as a pseudogene. The CDR3 runs to 17 residues.

The rearrangement joins TRBV7-8 to TRBJ2-2, with D maybe TRBD1 (6 bases). Germline CDR1 SGHVS, CDR2 FQNEAQ. The CDR3 has 16 amino acids. V gave up 1 base and J gave up 6 bases, with 15 bases separating them. CDR3 loop: CASSLVSGAFPGELFF. DNA of the CDR3: TGTGCCAGCAGCTTAGTTTCAGGGGCCTTCCCCGGGGAGCTGTTTTTT.

V usage is TRBV11-2 and J usage is TRBJ2-2; D is uncertain. In germline, CDR1 is SGHAT, CDR2 FQNNGV. This CDR3 region has 15 residues. The ends were cut back, 3 bases at V and 4 bases at J, with 12 bases in the middle. CDR3 sequence: CASSFQAQVTGELFF. The CDR3 nucleotides read TGTGCCAGCAGCTTCCAGGCCCAAGTCACCGGGGAGCTGTTTTTT.

The chain couples TRBV5-1 to TRBJ1-1; D gene unclear. The V gene's germline CDR1 is SGHRS and CDR2 YFSETQ. CDR3 length: 14 residues. The V end lost 2 bases, the J end lost 5 bases, and 13 bases lay between the germline ends. DNA of the CDR3: TGCGCCAGCAGCTTAGACCCTTCCGGTACTGAAGCTTTCTTT. This encodes CASSLDPSGTEAFF. Using reference TRBV5-1 and TRBJ1-1 for the parts outside the CDR3, the full variable domain is KAGVTQTPRYLIKTRGQQVTLSCSPISGHRSVSWYQQTPGQGLQFLFEYFSETQRNKGNFPGRFSGRQFSNSRSEMNVSTLELGDSALYLCASSLDPSGTEAFFGQGTRLTVV.

The chain uses TRBV7-8 and TRBJ1-1; a possible D gene is TRBD1 (5 bases). This CDR3 contains 15 residues. Germline V gene sequence: CDR1 SGHVS, CDR2 FQNEAQ. Trimming pared 2 bases from V and 1 base from J, leaving 11 bases between. The CDR3 loop is CASSLSAGTNTEAFF. The CDR3 DNA is TGTGCCAGCAGCTTAAGTGCAGGGACGAACACTGAAGCTTTCTTT.

The rearrangement joins TRBV10-1 to TRBJ2-3; D not resolved. Per germline, CDR1 WNHNN and CDR2 SYGVQD (reference sequence). V lost 3 bases, J lost 3 bases, and 13 bases lay in between. This CDR3 is built from 15 residues. CDR3 protein: CASSDRRSGTDTQYF. The CDR3 coding sequence is TGCGCCAGCAGTGATCGGAGAAGTGGTACAGATACGCAGTATTTT.

The chain couples TRBV24-1 to TRBJ2-2; perhaps TRBD2 as D (6 bases). The V end was cut by 0 bases, the J end by 5 bases, with 12 bases between. This CDR3 has 16 residues. Per germline, CDR1 KGHDR and CDR2 SFDVKD. CDR3 sequence reads: CATSDLGGMKTGELFF. The CDR3 DNA reads as TGTGCCACCAGTGATTTGGGGGGGATGAAGACCGGGGAGCTGTTTTTT.

The table lists this clone with a count of one. The chain carries TRBV19 and TRBJ2-7; 11 bases line up with TRBD2. Germline assignment: CDR1 LNHDA and CDR2 SQIVND (reference sequence). The CDR3 is 15 amino acids. V shed 3 bases, J shed 1 base, and the junction held 2 bases outside the gene matches. This CDR3 reads CASSITSGRSYEQYF. CDR3 DNA sequence: TGTGCCAGTAGTATTACTAGCGGGAGATCCTACGAGCAGTACTTC. Filled out from reference TRBV19 and TRBJ2-7, the complete variable domain reads DGGITQSPKYLFRKEGQNVTLSCEQNLNHDAMYWYRQDPGQGLRLIYYSQIVNDFQKGDIAEGYSVSREKKESFPLTVTSAQKNPTAFYLCASSITSGRSYEQYFGPGTRLTVT.

The chain is built from TRBV29-1 and TRBJ2-2, with D possibly being TRBD2 (5 bases). The CDR3 runs to 14 residues. Between the trimmed V and J ends, which lost 4 bases and 5 bases, there was a span of 14 bases. The germline gives CDR1 SQVTM, CDR2 ANQGSEA. In DNA, the CDR3 is TGCAGCGTTGCCTACCGCGCGGGTACCGGGGAGCTGTTTTTT. Protein: CSVAYRAGTGELFF.

This chain joins TRBV15 and TRBJ1-5; D unclear. The CDR3 spans 16 residues. Deletions cut 0 bases from V and 4 bases from J, with 13 bases between. Germline V gene data show CDR1 as LNHNV and CDR2 as YYDKDF (reference sequence). The CDR3 nucleotides are TGTGCCACCAGCAGAGACCGGGTCCAACTAAATCAGCCCCAGCATTTT. It is translated as CATSRDRVQLNQPQHF.

The V gene is TRBV5-6, the J gene TRBJ1-2; 12 nucleotides agree with TRBD1. Trimming at V came to 5 bases and at J to 7 bases, leaving 15 bases not matched to a gene. CDR3 length: 17 residues. CDR1 is SGHDT and CDR2 is YYEEEE in the germline V gene. CDR3 sequence reads: CASRPMGQGALPIGYTF. CDR3 nucleotides: TGTGCCAGCAGACCCATGGGACAGGGGGCCCTCCCTATTGGCTACACCTTC.

The gene calls are TRBV5-6 and TRBJ1-3; 8 bases align to TRBD1. The trim removed 2 bases at V and 0 bases at J, leaving 7 bases unmatched. CDR1 SGHDT and CDR2 YYEEEE come from the germline V gene. CDR3 length: 17 amino acids. The CDR3 nucleotides read TGTGCCAGCAGCTTAGGGACAGGAATTAGCTCTGGAAACACCATATATTTT. The encoded protein is CASSLGTGISSGNTIYF. Full variable domain (missing parts from reference TRBV5-6 and TRBJ1-3): DAGVTQSPTHLIKTRGQQVTLRCSPKSGHDTVSWYQQALGQGPQFIFQYYEEEERQRGNFPDRFSGHQFPNYSSELNVNALLLGDSALYLCASSLGTGISSGNTIYFGEGSWLTVV.